These 3 T cell receptor beta chains came from one sample sequenced in a study of post-analysis software for immune sequencing data. Study-wide results and caveats: Among five TRBV segments more frequent in patients than controls were TRBV5-6, TRBV5-1 and TRBV20-1.

Their target antigens are unknown. TCR beta cDNA libraries had unique molecular identifiers. MiXCR, applied by TCRdb to the PCR reads, yields one record per CDR3 protein. This table holds roughly 800,000 distinct CDR3 sequences, 25% to 30% found once. Sequenced input: blood. The source of these receptors is a girl between 10 and 17 years old with multiple sclerosis.

This clonotype was seen a handful of times. The chain has TRBV4-1 and TRBJ2-5; tentatively, D is TRBD1 or TRBD2 (5 bases each). V lost 1 base and J lost 1, with 10 bases in between. The CDR3 covers 15 residues. CDR1 is MGHRA, CDR2 YSYEKL, per germline. The CDR3 sequence: CASSQGTGPQETQYF. The CDR3 nucleotides read TGCGCCAGCAGCCAAGGGACGGGGCCCCAAGAGACCCAGTACTTC.

The CDR3 loop reads CASSLEASGNPYEQYF. As DNA, the CDR3 is TGTGCCAGCAGCTTAGAGGCTAGCGGAAACCCCTACGAGCAGTACTTC. The V call is TRBV7-9, the J call TRBJ2-5; 7 bases match TRBD2. The DNA end is more similar to TRBJ2-7, so the J call may be wrong. The CDR3 is 16 residues long. Germline CDR1 and CDR2: SEHNR and FQNEAQ (reference sequence).

V and J are TRBV9 and TRBJ2-2; 10 bases match TRBD2. Losses at the gene ends were 0 bases for V and 6 bases for J; bases not matched to a gene: 5. The CDR3 length is 16 residues. Germline assignment: CDR1 SGDLS and CDR2 YYNGEE. The CDR3 DNA reads as TGTGCCAGCAGCGTAGCAAGCGGGAGGGCCGCCGGGGAGCTGTTTTTT. Its protein product is CASSVASGRAAGELFF.